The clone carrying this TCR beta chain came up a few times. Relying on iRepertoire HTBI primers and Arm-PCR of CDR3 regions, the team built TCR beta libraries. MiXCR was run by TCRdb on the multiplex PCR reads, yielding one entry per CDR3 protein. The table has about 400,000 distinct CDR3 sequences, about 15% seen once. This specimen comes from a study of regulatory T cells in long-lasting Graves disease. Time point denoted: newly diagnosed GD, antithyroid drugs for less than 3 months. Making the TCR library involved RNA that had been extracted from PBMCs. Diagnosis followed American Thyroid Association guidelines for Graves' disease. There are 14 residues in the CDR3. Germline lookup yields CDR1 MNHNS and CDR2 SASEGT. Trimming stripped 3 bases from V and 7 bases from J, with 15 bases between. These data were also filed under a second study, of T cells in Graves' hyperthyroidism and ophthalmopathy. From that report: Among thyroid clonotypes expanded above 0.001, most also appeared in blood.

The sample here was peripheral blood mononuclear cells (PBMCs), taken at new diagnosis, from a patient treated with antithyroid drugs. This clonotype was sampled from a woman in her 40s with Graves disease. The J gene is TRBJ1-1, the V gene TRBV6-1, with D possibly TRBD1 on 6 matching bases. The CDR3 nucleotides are TGTGCCAGCAGTGAGCACCGGACAGCTAATGAAGCTTTCTTT. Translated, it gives CASSEHRTANEAFF.